Following are 17 T cell receptor beta chains from one sample sequenced in a study of cytomegalovirus exposure and HLA in healthy donors. The PCR used 60 Vbeta and 13 Jbeta primers. Method: immunoSEQ multiplex PCR; TCRdb's copy keeps in-frame clones and lacks some. The data show more than 100,000 clones, about three quarters seen once. Sequencing was carried out using PBMCs. Receptors originate from a man aged 50 or older in good health and CMV-seropositive.

The table lists this clone with a few counts. The gene calls are TRBV4-2 and TRBJ1-4; no definite D call. The germline CDR1 and CDR2 sequences are LGHNA and YNFKEQ. The CDR3 sequence is 15 residues long. V lost 5 bases and J 7 bases, leaving 17 bases between the germline ends. CDR3 residues: CASSYEGRVGEKLFF. The CDR3, as DNA: TGTGCCAGCAGCTACGAGGGTCGAGTGGGTGAAAAACTGTTTTTT.

The J gene is TRBJ1-3, the V gene TRBV7-6; 7 bases fit TRBD1. J gave up 4 bases and V 2 bases, and 2 bases lay outside the gene matches. The CDR3 totals 14 residues. The germline gives CDR1 SGHVS, CDR2 FNYEAQ. This CDR3 reads CASSLPGQGNTIYF. The CDR3 DNA sequence: TGTGCCAGCAGCTTACCGGGACAGGGAAACACCATATATTTT.

V is TRBV29-1 and J is TRBJ2-7; D may be TRBD1 (5 bases). The CDR3 totals 14 residues. CDR1 is SQVTM, CDR2 ANQGSEA, per germline. V was cut by 4 bases and J by 5 bases, with 18 bases left in between. CDR3: CSVVLAGWFDEQYF. In nucleotides, the CDR3 is TGCAGCGTTGTTCTGGCAGGGTGGTTCGACGAGCAGTACTTC.

The V call is TRBV5-6, the J call TRBJ2-1; D may be TRBD2 (7 bases). V was clipped by 5 bases and J by 8 bases, with 17 bases between them. Germline V gene sequence: CDR1 SGHDT, CDR2 YYEEEE. CDR3 length: 14 amino acids. Here the CDR3 reads CASRGRGRGYEQFF. The CDR3 DNA is TGTGCCAGCAGGGGGAGGGGGAGGGGCTATGAGCAGTTCTTC.

Worth noting for this clone: An end of the junction differs from the germline gene, which may be a read error. This chain joins TRBV6-6 and TRBJ1-1; D may be TRBD1 (5 bases). In germline, CDR1 is MNHNY, CDR2 SVGAGI (reference sequence). The CDR3 is made up of 14 amino acids. This CDR3 is CAGSYQGSGTEAFF. The CDR3 DNA reads TGTGCCGGCAGTTACCAAGGATCAGGGACTGAAGCTTTCTTT.

The chain recombines TRBV5-6 with TRBJ1-2; possible D gene TRBD1, 5 bases. Looked up from germline, CDR1 is SGHDT and CDR2 is YYEEEE. The CDR3 consists of 16 residues. The V gene lost 4 bases and the J gene lost 0 bases, with 16 bases spanning the gap. The CDR3 here is CASSRGSINPNYGYTF. The CDR3 coding sequence is TGTGCCAGCAGCAGGGGTTCGATAAACCCTAACTATGGCTACACCTTC.

This clone has just one count. The chain links TRBV10-3 to TRBJ2-3, with TRBD2 matching 8 bases. V lost 11 bases, J lost 4 bases, and 5 bases stayed unmatched. This CDR3 comprises 12 residues. CDR1 is ENHRY, CDR2 SYGVKD, per germline. The CDR3 is CASGREPDTQYF. The CDR3 DNA sequence: TGTGCCTCCGGGAGGGAGCCAGATACGCAGTATTTT.

The chain couples TRBV9 to TRBJ1-2, with 8 positions matching TRBD1. The trim removed 5 bases at V and 6 bases at J, leaving 3 bases unmatched. CDR3 length: 12 residues. Germline CDR1 reads SGDLS; CDR2 reads YYNGEE. CDR3 in amino acids: CASRDREHGYTF. In DNA form, the CDR3 reads TGTGCCAGCAGGGACAGGGAGCATGGCTACACCTTC.

CDR3 region: CASSTAIMGANTEAFF. The CDR3 DNA follows: TGTGCCAGCAGCACAGCGATCATGGGGGCTAACACTGAAGCTTTCTTT. This chain joins TRBV7-9 and TRBJ1-1; possibly TRBD1 for D (6 bases). Trimming removed 5 bases at V and 2 bases at J, with 18 bases between. This CDR3 has 16 residues. Germline CDR1 reads SEHNR; CDR2 reads FQNEAQ (reference sequence).

V is TRBV5-4 and J is TRBJ2-2; TRBD1 agrees at 10 bases. Germline V lookup: CDR1 SGHNT, CDR2 YYREEE (reference sequence). V dropped 4 bases and J dropped 6; count of bases not matched to a gene: 12. CDR3 length equals 17 residues. The CDR3 region is CASSQDPDRGLPGELFF. The DNA for the CDR3 is TGTGCCAGCAGCCAAGATCCGGACAGGGGGTTACCCGGGGAGCTGTTTTTT.

The V and J genes are TRBV9 and TRBJ2-1, with 8 bases fitting TRBD2. Per germline, CDR1 SGDLS and CDR2 YYNGEE. This CDR3 has 15 amino acids. V lost 0 bases and J lost 9; bases outside the gene matches: 8. The CDR3 sequence: CASSVDGRGGPEQFF. CDR3 bases: TGTGCCAGCAGCGTAGACGGCCGGGGGGGGCCTGAGCAGTTCTTC.

This clone was seen more than once but under ten times. V and J are TRBV6-5 and TRBJ2-2, with unresolved D. This CDR3 contains 13 residues. CDR1 MNHEY and CDR2 SVGAGI come from the germline V gene. The ends were cut back, 5 bases at V and 1 base at J, with 5 bases in the middle. The CDR3 nucleotides read TGTGCCAGCAGTCCACTGAACACCGGGGAGCTGTTTTTT. Protein product: CASSPLNTGELFF.

The CDR3 sequence is CASSLEQGDEQYF. Here the CDR3 DNA reads TGCGCCAGCAGCTTGGAACAGGGGGACGAGCAGTACTTC. V and J are TRBV5-1 and TRBJ2-7; 8 bases match TRBD1. Trimming at V came to 0 bases and at J to 5 bases, leaving 1 base not matched to a gene. CDR3 length: 13 residues. Germline CDR1 is SGHRS and CDR2 is YFSETQ.

The table lists this clone with a count of one. The chain employs TRBV7-2 and TRBJ2-2, with no clear D. Deletions cut 1 base from V and 6 bases from J, with 9 bases between. This CDR3 region has 14 residues. CDR1 SGHTA and CDR2 FQGNSA come from the germline V gene. The CDR3 DNA follows: TGTGCCAGCAGCTTAGGCAGGTCGGCCGGGGAGCTGTTTTTT. Amino acid sequence: CASSLGRSAGELFF.

About this clone: This clone may be a read error of a much larger clone one base away. This chain uses TRBV2 with TRBJ1-1; TRBD1 is a possible D gene (6 bases). Germline CDR1 and CDR2: SNHLY and FYNNEI. V lost 4 bases and J 1 base, leaving 10 bases between the germline ends. The CDR3 has 14 residues. CDR3 amino acids: CASSGLQGNTEAFF. The CDR3 DNA reads TGTGCCAGCAGTGGCCTACAGGGGAACACTGAAGCTTTCTTT.

This clone was detected only once. V gene TRBV18 combines with J gene TRBJ2-7; the match to TRBD1 covers 11 bases. J lost 1 base, V lost 2 bases, and 13 bases had no gene match. The CDR3 extends over 19 amino acids. Germline V gene data show CDR1 as KGHSH and CDR2 as LQKENI. The CDR3 is CASSPNRTGGAISSYEQYF. CDR3 nucleotide sequence: TGTGCCAGCTCACCAAATAGGACAGGGGGCGCGATCTCTTCCTACGAGCAGTACTTC.

This sequence joins TRBV20-1 and TRBJ1-1; D is uncertain. CDR3 length: 11 amino acids. Germline values: CDR1 DFQATT, CDR2 SNEGSKA (reference sequence). V shed 5 bases and J shed 3 bases, with 7 bases lying between them. In DNA form, the CDR3 reads TGCAGTGCTCCCGGTTACACTGAAGCTTTCTTT. Protein: CSAPGYTEAFF.